This entry lists 3 T cell receptor beta chains sequenced from one sample in a study of blood T cell repertoires in COVID-19. The data were produced by immunoSEQ multiplex PCR, yet TCRdb's version contains in-frame clones alone and is incomplete. The table has about 320,000 clones, nearly 90% seen once; the top ten hold around 10%. Sequencing was carried out using peripheral blood. These receptors were taken from a woman younger than 45 with COVID-19, enrolled during active disease.

The rearrangement uses TRBV27 and TRBJ2-7; the match to TRBD2 covers 8 bases. This CDR3 has 15 amino acids. V lost 5 bases to trimming and J lost 2 bases; unmatched junction nucleotides: 8. CDR1 is MNHEY, CDR2 SMNVEV, per germline (reference sequence). CDR3 nucleotide sequence: TGTGCCAGCAGTCAACCGGGACTAGAGGCCTACGAGCAGTACTTC. It is translated as CASSQPGLEAYEQYF.

The chain couples TRBV18 to TRBJ1-5, with D possibly being TRBD1 (5 bases). V was trimmed by 5 bases and J by 4 bases, leaving 12 bases between them. This CDR3 is 14 amino acids long. Germline loops: CDR1 KGHSH, CDR2 LQKENI. The CDR3: CASSSTGPNQPQHF. CDR3 nucleotides: TGTGCCAGCTCATCCACAGGCCCTAATCAGCCCCAGCATTTT.

This sequence joins TRBV21-1 and TRBJ2-5; TRBD2 is the table's D call, not checked against the DNA. TRBV21-1 is noted as a pseudogene. This CDR3 contains 17 residues. The CDR3 sequence: CASSKVATSGGWETQYF. DNA of the CDR3: TGTGCCAGCAGCAAAGTCGCGACTAGCGGGGGGTGGGAGACCCAGTACTTC.